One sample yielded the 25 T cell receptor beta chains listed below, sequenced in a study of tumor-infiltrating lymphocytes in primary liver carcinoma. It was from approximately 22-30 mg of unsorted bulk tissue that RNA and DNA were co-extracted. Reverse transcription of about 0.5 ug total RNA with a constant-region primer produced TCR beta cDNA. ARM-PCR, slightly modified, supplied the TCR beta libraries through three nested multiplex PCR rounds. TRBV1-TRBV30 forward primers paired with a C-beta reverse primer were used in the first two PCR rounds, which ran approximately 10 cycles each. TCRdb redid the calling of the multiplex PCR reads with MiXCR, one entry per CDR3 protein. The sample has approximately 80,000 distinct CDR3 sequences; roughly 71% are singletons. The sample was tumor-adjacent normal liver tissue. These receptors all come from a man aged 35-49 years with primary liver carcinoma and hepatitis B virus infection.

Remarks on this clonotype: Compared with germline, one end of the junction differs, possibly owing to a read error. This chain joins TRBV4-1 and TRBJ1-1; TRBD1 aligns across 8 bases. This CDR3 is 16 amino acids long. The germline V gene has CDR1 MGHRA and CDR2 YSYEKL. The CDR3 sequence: CARSQDVQGAPTEALF. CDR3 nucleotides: TGCGCCAGAAGCCAAGATGTGCAGGGGGCGCCCACTGAAGCTCTCTTT.

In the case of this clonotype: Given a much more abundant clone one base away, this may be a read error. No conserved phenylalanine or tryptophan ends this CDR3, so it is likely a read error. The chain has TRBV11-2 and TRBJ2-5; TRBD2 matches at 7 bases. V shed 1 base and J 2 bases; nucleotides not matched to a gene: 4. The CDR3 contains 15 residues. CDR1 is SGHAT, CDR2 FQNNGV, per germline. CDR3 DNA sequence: TGTGCCAGCAGCTTAGGGGCTAGCGGACAAGAGACCCAGTACTAC. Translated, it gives CASSLGASGQETQYY.

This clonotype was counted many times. CDR3 in DNA: TGCGCCAGCAGCCTTATCGCGGGAGTGGGGGAGACCCAGTACTTC. It codes for CASSLIAGVGETQYF. The chain joins TRBV5-1 to TRBJ2-5; 7 nucleotides match TRBD2. The V segment lost 4 bases and the J segment 5 bases; nucleotides outside the gene matches: 11. The CDR3 length is 15 residues. From germline, CDR1 is SGHRS and CDR2 YFSETQ. Supplemented by reference TRBV5-1 and TRBJ2-5, the full variable domain reads KAGVTQTPRYLIKTRGQQVTLSCSPISGHRSVSWYQQTPGQGLQFLFEYFSETQRNKGNFPGRFSGRQFSNSRSEMNVSTLELGDSALYLCASSLIAGVGETQYFGPGTRLLVL.

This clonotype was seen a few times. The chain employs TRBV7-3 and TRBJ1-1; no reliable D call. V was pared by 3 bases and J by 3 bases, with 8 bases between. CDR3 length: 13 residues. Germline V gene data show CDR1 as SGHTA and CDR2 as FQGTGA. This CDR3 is CASSFQRDTEAFF. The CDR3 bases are TGTGCCAGCAGCTTCCAGAGGGACACTGAAGCTTTCTTT. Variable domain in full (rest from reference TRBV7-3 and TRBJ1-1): GAGVSQTPSNKVTEKGKYVELRCDPISGHTALYWYRQSLGQGPEFLIYFQGTGAADDSGLPNDRFFAVRPEGSVSTLKIQRTERGDSAVYLCASSFQRDTEAFFGQGTRLTVV.

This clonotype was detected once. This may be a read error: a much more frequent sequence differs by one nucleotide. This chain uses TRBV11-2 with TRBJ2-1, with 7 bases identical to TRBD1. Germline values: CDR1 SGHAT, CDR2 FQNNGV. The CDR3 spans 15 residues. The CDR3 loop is CTSSPDRVAYNEQFF. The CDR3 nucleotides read TGTACCAGCAGTCCAGACAGGGTTGCCTACAATGAGCAGTTCTTC.

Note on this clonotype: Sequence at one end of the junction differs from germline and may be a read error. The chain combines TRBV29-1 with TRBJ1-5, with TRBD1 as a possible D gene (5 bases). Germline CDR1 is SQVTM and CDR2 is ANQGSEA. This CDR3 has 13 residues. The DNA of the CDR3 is TGCAGCGTTGTCGGACAAATCAATCAGCCCCAGCGTTTT. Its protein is CSVVGQINQPQRF. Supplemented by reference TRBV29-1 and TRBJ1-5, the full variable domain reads SAVISQKPSRDICQRGTSLTIQCQVDSQVTMMFWYRQQPGQSLTLIATANQGSEATYESGFVIDKFPISRPNLTFSTLTVSNMSPEDSSIYLCSVVGQINQPQRFGDGTRLSIL.

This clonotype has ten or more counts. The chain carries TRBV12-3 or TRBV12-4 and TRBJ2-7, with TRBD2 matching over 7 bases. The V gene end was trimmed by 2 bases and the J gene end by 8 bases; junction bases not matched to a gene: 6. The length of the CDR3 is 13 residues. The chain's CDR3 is CASSLLAVYKQYF. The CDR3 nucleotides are TGTGCCAGCAGTTTACTAGCGGTTTACAAGCAGTACTTC.

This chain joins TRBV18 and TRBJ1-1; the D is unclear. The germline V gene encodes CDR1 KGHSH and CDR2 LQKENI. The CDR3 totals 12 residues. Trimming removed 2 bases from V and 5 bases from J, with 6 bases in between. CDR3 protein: CASSPGRTEAFF. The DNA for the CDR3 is TGTGCCAGCTCACCAGGGAGGACTGAAGCTTTCTTT.

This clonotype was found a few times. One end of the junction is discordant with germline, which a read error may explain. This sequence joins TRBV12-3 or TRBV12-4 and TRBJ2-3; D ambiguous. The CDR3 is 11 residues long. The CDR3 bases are TGTGCCATTCGGAGCACAGATACGCACTATTTT. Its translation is CAIRSTDTHYF.

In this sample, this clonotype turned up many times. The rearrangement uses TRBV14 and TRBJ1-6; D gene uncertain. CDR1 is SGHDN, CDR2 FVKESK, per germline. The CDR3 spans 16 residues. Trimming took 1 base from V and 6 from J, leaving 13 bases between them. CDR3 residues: CASSQGVVRFNSPLHF. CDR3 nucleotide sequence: TGTGCCAGCAGCCAAGGGGTCGTGAGGTTTAATTCACCCCTCCACTTT. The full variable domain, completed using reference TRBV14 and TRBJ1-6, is EAGVTQFPSHSVIEKGQTVTLRCDPISGHDNLYWYRRVMGKEIKFLLHFVKESKQDESGMPNNRFLAERTGGTYSTLKVQPAELEDSGVYFCASSQGVVRFNSPLHFGNGTRLTVT.

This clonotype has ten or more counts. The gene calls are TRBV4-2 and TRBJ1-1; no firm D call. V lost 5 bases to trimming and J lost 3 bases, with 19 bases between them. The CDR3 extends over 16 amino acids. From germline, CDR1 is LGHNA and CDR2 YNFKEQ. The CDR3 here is CASSIFAQDGDTEAFF. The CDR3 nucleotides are TGTGCCAGCAGCATATTTGCCCAAGACGGGGACACTGAAGCTTTCTTT.

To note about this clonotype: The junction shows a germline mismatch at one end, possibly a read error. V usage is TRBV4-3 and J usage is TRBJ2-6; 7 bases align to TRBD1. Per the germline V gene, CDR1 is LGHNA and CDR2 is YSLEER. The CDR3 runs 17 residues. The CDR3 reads CASSLNRGYSGTNVLTF. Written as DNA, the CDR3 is TGCGCCAGCAGCCTGAACAGGGGATACTCTGGGACCAACGTCCTGACTTTC.

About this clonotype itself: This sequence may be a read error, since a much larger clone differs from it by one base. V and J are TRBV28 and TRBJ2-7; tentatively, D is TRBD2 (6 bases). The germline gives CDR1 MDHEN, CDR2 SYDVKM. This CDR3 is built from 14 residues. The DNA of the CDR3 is TGTGCCAGCAGTTTGATCGGGAGTCCCTATGAGCAGTGCTTC. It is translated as CASSLIGSPYEQCF.

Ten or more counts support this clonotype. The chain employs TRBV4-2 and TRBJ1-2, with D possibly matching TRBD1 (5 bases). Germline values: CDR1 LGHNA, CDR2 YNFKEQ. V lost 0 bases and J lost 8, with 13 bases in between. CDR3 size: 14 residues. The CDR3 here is CASSQDRTGWGYTF. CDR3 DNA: TGTGCCAGCAGCCAAGATCGAACAGGCTGGGGCTACACCTTC.

CDR3 sequence (DNA): TGTGCCAGCAGTGAATGGGACACAAATGACTCACCCCTCCACTTT. Residues: CASSEWDTNDSPLHF. V and J are TRBV6-1 and TRBJ1-6; weak D call: TRBD1 (6 bases). This CDR3 is 15 amino acids long. Germline loops: CDR1 MNHNS, CDR2 SASEGT. V dropped 2 bases and J dropped 10 bases, with 15 bases sitting between them.

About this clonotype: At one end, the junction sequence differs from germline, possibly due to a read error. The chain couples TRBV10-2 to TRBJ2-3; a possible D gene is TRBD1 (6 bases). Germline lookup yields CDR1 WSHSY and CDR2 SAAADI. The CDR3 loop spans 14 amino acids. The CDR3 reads CASSWDKGTDTQYF. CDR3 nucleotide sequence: TGCGCCAGCAGTTGGGACAAGGGTACAGATACTCAGTATTTT.

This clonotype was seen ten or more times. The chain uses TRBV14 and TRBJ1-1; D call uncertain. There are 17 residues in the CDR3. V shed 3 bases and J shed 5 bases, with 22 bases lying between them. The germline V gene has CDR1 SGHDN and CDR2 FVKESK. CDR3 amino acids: CASSHVLRLSGGTEAFF. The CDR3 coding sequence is TGTGCCAGCAGCCACGTCCTTAGGCTTTCAGGAGGGACTGAAGCTTTCTTT.

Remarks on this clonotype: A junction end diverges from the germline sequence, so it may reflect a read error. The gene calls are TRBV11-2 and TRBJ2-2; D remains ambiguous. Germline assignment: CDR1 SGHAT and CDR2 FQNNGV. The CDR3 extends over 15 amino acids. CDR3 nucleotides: TGTGCCGGCAGCTTGCTTGGAGCGAACACCAGGGAGCTGTTTTTT. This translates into CAGSLLGANTRELFF.

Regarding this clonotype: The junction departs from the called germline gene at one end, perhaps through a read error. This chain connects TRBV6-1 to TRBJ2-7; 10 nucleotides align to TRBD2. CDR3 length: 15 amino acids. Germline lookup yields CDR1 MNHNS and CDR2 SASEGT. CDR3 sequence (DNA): TGTGCGAGCAGCGGAGAAGTAGCGGGAGGTTACGAGCAGTACTTC. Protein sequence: CASSGEVAGGYEQYF.

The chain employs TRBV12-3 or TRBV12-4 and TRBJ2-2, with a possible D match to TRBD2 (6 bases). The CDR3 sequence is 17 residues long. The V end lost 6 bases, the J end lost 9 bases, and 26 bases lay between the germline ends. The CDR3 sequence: CASSHEVAAGYIRELFF. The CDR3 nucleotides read TGTGCCAGCAGCCACGAGGTAGCGGCGGGATACATCAGGGAGCTGTTTTTT.

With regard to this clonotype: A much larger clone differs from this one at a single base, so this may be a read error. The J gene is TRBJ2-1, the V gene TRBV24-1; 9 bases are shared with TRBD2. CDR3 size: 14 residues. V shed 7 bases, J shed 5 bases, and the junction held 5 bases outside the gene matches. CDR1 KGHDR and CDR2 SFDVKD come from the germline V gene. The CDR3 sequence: CATSTSGSHNEQFF. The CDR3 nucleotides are TGTGCCACCAGCACTAGCGGGTCCCACAATGAGCAGTTCTTC.

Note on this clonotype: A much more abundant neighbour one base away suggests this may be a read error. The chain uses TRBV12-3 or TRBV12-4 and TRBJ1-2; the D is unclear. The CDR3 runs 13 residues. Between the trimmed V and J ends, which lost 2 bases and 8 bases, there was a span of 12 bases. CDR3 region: CASSLTWLVGYTF. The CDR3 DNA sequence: TGTGCCAGCAGTTTAACATGGCTAGTCGGCTACACCTTC.

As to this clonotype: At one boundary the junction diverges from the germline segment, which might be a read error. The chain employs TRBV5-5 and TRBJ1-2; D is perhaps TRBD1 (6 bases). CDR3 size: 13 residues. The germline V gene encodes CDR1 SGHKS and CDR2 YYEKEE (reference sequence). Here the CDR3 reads CASSQTGTYRYTF. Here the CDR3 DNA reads TGTGCCAGCAGTCAGACAGGTACCTATCGCTACACCTTC.

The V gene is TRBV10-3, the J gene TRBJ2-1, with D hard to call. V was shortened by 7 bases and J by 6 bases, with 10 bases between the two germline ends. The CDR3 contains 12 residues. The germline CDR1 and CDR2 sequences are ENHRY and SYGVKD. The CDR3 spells CAINRKTNEQFF. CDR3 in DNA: TGTGCCATCAACCGGAAGACCAATGAGCAGTTCTTC.

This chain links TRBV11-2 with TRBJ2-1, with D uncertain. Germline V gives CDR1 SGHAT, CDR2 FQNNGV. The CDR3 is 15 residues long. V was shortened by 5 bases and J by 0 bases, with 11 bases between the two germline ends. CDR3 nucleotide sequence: TGTGCCAGCAGCACGACTTTGAACTCCTACAATGAGCAGTTCTTC. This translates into CASSTTLNSYNEQFF.